The 13 T cell receptor beta chains in this list originate from one sample, sequenced in a study of tumor-infiltrating lymphocytes in primary liver carcinoma. Priming with a constant-region primer yielded TCR beta cDNA from about 500 ng total RNA. ARM-PCR, slightly modified, supplied the TCR beta libraries through three nested multiplex PCR rounds. Each of the first two PCR rounds ran around 10 cycles with TRBV1-TRBV30 forward and C-beta reverse primers. A single record per CDR3 protein comes from TCRdb applying MiXCR to the multiplex PCR reads. The sample holds 99,000 or so distinct CDR3 sequences, approximately 82% seen once. The source material, about 18-33 mg of unsorted bulk tissue, was used to co-extract RNA and DNA. Sequencing input: liver tumor tissue from sampling region 3. The subset was: tumor region T3, left-lateral pole. Receptor source: a man between 35 and 55 years old with primary liver carcinoma and hepatitis B virus infection.

As concerns this clonotype: A junction boundary mismatches the germline segment, possibly from a read error. V gene TRBV6-6 combines with J gene TRBJ2-3; D not certain. Germline V gene sequence: CDR1 MNHNY, CDR2 SVGAGI (reference sequence). There are 13 residues in the CDR3. The CDR3 DNA reads as TGTGCCGGCACCATGGAGAGCACAGATACGCTGTATTTT. It yields the protein CAGTMESTDTLYF.

V usage is TRBV6-2 or TRBV6-3 and J usage is TRBJ2-1; 9 nucleotides match TRBD2. After removal of 6 bases from V and 8 bases from J, the junction contained 11 bases not matched to a gene. Germline V CDR1 and CDR2: MNHEY, SVGEGT. CDR3 length: 15 residues. CDR3: CASSPGTSFHDEQFF. DNA of the CDR3: TGTGCCAGCAGCCCCGGGACTAGCTTCCACGATGAGCAGTTCTTC.

The genes are TRBV6-1 and TRBJ1-2; D not resolved. Germline V CDR1 and CDR2: MNHNS, SASEGT. V dropped 10 bases and J dropped 5 bases, with 17 bases sitting between them. The CDR3 has 13 residues. The CDR3 loop is CAISPTTSYGYTF. DNA for the CDR3: TGTGCCATTTCACCGACCACTTCATATGGCTACACCTTC.

As regards this clonotype: The conserved final phenylalanine or tryptophan is absent from the CDR3, which likely points to a read error. This sequence joins TRBV29-1 and TRBJ2-7, with D unclear. The CDR3 consists of 10 residues. Germline V lookup: CDR1 SQVTM, CDR2 ANQGSEA. V was clipped by 5 bases and J by 6 bases, with 8 bases between them. In DNA, the CDR3 is TGCAGCGTTAAACGGGCCGAGCAGTACCTC. Amino acids: CSVKRAEQYL.

Worth noting for this clonotype: The conserved phenylalanine or tryptophan normally closing the CDR3 is absent here, so this likely arose from a read error. No DNA is shown, since the ends of the CDR3 on it are uncertain; the CDR3 is the one TCRdb lists. The chain links TRBV5-4 to TRBJ1-1; no check of the table's D call, TRBD1, against the DNA was made. Germline CDR1 reads SGHNT; CDR2 reads YYREEE (reference sequence). The CDR3 contains 16 residues when both ends are counted. The CDR3 sequence: CASSSGERGRNTEAFC.

A note on this clonotype: Without the conserved terminal phenylalanine or tryptophan, this CDR3 likely stems from a read error. V usage is TRBV6-2 or TRBV6-3 and J usage is TRBJ2-3; D gene uncertain. Trimming removed 0 bases from V and 1 base from J, with 14 bases in between. Per the germline V gene, CDR1 is MNHEY and CDR2 is SVGEGT. The CDR3 runs 17 residues. CDR3 DNA: TGTGCCAGCAGTTACTCAGCTCTCGGACGGCGCACAGATACGCAGTATGTT. It encodes CASSYSALGRRTDTQYV.

About this clonotype: A much larger clone sits a single nucleotide away, making a read error possible. This chain joins TRBV20-1 and TRBJ2-7; 7 positions agree with TRBD2. CDR3 length: 13 amino acids. V gave up 6 bases and J gave up 2 bases; unmatched junction bases: 7. Germline V gene sequence: CDR1 DFQATT, CDR2 SNEGSKA (reference sequence). CDR3 sequence reads: CSAEGGSAYEQYF. In nucleotides, the CDR3 is TGCAGTGCCGAGGGCGGGAGTGCCTACGAGCAGTACTTC.

Here the CDR3 reads CASSRTRLVPGRTSGANVLTF. The CDR3 region has the DNA TGTGCCAGCAGTCGGACCCGACTCGTCCCCGGTAGGACCTCTGGGGCCAACGTCCTGACTTTC. The rearrangement links TRBV12-3 or TRBV12-4 to TRBJ2-6; the D is unclear. The CDR3 sequence is 21 residues long. V was shortened by 5 bases and J by 0 bases, with 26 bases between the two germline ends.

The gene calls are TRBV19 and TRBJ2-7; perhaps TRBD1 as D (6 bases). V lost 7 bases and J lost 5, with 21 bases in between. This CDR3 is built from 15 residues. Germline loops: CDR1 LNHDA, CDR2 SQIVND (reference sequence). CDR3 sequence: CASNDDNRVGDEQYF. DNA for the CDR3: TGTGCCAGTAATGACGATAACAGGGTCGGAGACGAGCAGTACTTC.

This clonotype is categorized as medium-sized. The V gene is TRBV13, the J gene TRBJ2-5; D is perhaps TRBD2 (6 bases). This CDR3 is built from 15 residues. Germline loops: CDR1 PRHDT, CDR2 FYEKMQ (reference sequence). Trimming took off 5 bases at V and 4 bases at J, with 17 bases between the two ends. CDR3 in amino acids: CASSPRPGTPETQYF. In DNA, the CDR3 is TGTGCCAGCAGCCCCCGGCCCGGGACTCCAGAGACCCAGTACTTC.

The chain employs TRBV28 and TRBJ2-1; 10 bases are a match to TRBD1. Trimming removed 7 bases from V and 10 bases from J; junction bases left unmatched: 10. Looked up from germline, CDR1 is MDHEN and CDR2 is SYDVKM. The CDR3 runs to 14 residues. The DNA of the CDR3 is TGTGCCAGCACTGGGACAGGGGAGACGAAAGAGCAGTTCTTC. This encodes CASTGTGETKEQFF.

Note on this clonotype: This may arise from a read error, as a much more abundant clone is one base away. This chain joins TRBV28 and TRBJ2-7, with TRBD1 as a possible D gene (5 bases). The CDR3 has 14 residues. The germline CDR1 and CDR2 sequences are MDHEN and SYDVKM. CDR3 DNA sequence: TGTGCCAGCAGACTTCAGGGAAGTCGCTACGAGCAGTCCTTC. This gives the protein CASRLQGSRYEQSF.

Concerning this clonotype: A much more abundant neighbour one base away suggests this may be a read error. This chain uses TRBV28 with TRBJ1-1; no firm D call. Germline-derived CDR1 and CDR2 are MDHEN and SYDVKM. This CDR3 is built from 12 residues. This CDR3 is CASSPTHTEASF. DNA for the CDR3: TGTGCCAGCAGCCCTACCCACACTGAAGCTTCCTTT.